The clone carrying this T cell receptor beta chain was counted at least ten times. This entry comes from a study of molecular identifiers for immune sequencing clone quantification. Germline V lookup: CDR1 LNHNV, CDR2 YYDKDF (reference sequence). Trimming cost V 1 base and J 3 bases, with 14 bases left between them. The CDR3 is 16 amino acids. TCRdb redid the calling of the PCR reads with MiXCR, one entry per CDR3 protein. The data contain hundreds of thousands of distinct CDR3 sequences, about 25% of them singletons. Sample: naive CD8+ T cells from blood, with Jurkat cell RNA spiked in. As for subset: FACS-sorted CD8+CD4-CCR7+CD45RA+ naive T cells. The sequence derives from a human donor in good health. Some libraries in this study had Jurkat cell RNA spiked in. The V gene is TRBV15, the J gene TRBJ2-3, with D uncertain. The CDR3 spells CATSRGDSRKTDTQYF. The CDR3 bases are TGTGCCACCAGCAGAGGAGACTCTAGGAAGACAGATACGCAGTATTTT. The complete variable domain, with remaining parts taken from reference TRBV15 and TRBJ2-3, reads DAMVIQNPRYQVTQFGKPVTLSCSQTLNHNVMYWYQQKSSQAPKLLFHYYDKDFNNEADTPDNFQSRRPNTSFCFLDIRSPGLGDTAMYLCATSRGDSRKTDTQYFGPGTRLTVL.